This T cell receptor beta chain was found in a study of T cells after posttransplantation cyclophosphamide. Study-level findings and limits: Donor CD8+ memory clones often dominated recipient blood repertoires at later times.

Trimming stripped 5 bases from V and 0 bases from J, with 4 bases between. The CDR3 length is 13 residues. CDR1 is MGHRA and CDR2 is YSYEKL in the germline V gene. The sample holds one count of this clone. The antigen is unknown. Sequencing was performed with immunoSEQ multiplex PCR; in TCRdb, only in-frame clones are kept and a portion is missing. This sample has 3,000 or so clones, with about 85% found just once. This chain uses TRBV4-1 with TRBJ2-2, with unresolved D. The receptor was derived from a woman in her forties or fifties in good health and a related stem cell transplant donor. Sequenced sample: CD8+ T cells sorted from PBMCs. This chain's CDR3 is CASSFTNTGELFF. The DNA of the CDR3 is TGCGCCAGCAGCTTCACGAACACCGGGGAGCTGTTTTTT.